This TCR beta chain was sequenced in a study of vaccination and CD4 T cells after COVID-19 (dated by TCRdb to the early 2020s). General notes on the study: SARS-CoV-2 positivity had been established in the convalescent patients by nasal swab PCR, and mild disease was recorded in under ten of these patients and severe disease in one. For three convalescent patients, samples were collected at an early post-vaccination timepoint (day 14) as well as at a late post-vaccination timepoint (days 161 to 241). Each participant got two doses of either the Pfizer-BioNTech BNT162b2 vaccine (n=8) or the Moderna mRNA-1273 vaccine (n=2). The convalescent cohort included six males and four females, with two Hispanic individuals, seven Caucasians, two Asians and one multiracial person. Post-vaccine blood samples were taken a median of 72 days after the second vaccine dose, with a range of about 13 to 250 days. Post-COVID blood samples from convalescent patients were collected a median of roughly 100 days after diagnosis, with a range of roughly 30 to 170 days. The spike-specific CD4+ TCR repertoire was compared before and after mRNA vaccination in about nine COVID-19 convalescent patients and 4 infection-naive healthy vaccine recipients.

General study outcomes and caveats: Among convalescent patients, a median around 83% of the SARS-CoV-2-reactive clones seen after vaccination appeared only after vaccination, which suggests priming specific to the vaccine. The median number of SARS-CoV-2-reactive clonotypes rose from about 23 after infection to 38 after vaccination, but the change was not significant. Nearly all vaccine-specific clones in convalescent patients (304 of 307) were mono-reactive for SARS-CoV-2 spike rather than cross-reactive with common cold coronaviruses. Only a relatively small number of convalescent patients were included in the study, and early timepoints following natural infection were not analyzed.

Libraries were prepared through PCR. Instrument on record: Illumina iSeq 100. As for the original processing: Non-productive sequences were removed, and CDR3s that did not start with C, did not end with F or W, or were shorter than 7 amino acids were discarded. CDR3 homology was assessed with Levenshtein distances (stringdist) and unrooted phylogenetic trees (ape) in R version 3.6.1. The public reads were run again by TCRdb, first through fastp at Q25 and then through MiXCR, and only productive beta chains were kept. CDR3 protein duplicates are merged, each entry listing the most common genes and DNA. The V and J calls shown here were made by TCRdb, not taken from the authors' results. The sample has some 40,000 distinct CDR3 sequences on record, under 45% of them singletons. The ten largest make up around 6.1% of the sample. The sample's time point label, in plain terms: late sampling 161 to 241 days after vaccination in a few convalescent patients. The convalescent patients' positive SARS-CoV-2 PCR tests were from March to December 2020, which was before the Alpha, Beta and Delta variants emerged in the United States. Ficoll-Paque Plus gradient centrifugation was used to isolate PBMCs from whole blood, and the isolated PBMCs were then either used fresh or cryopreserved at -140C.

The germline V gene encodes CDR1 MGHRA and CDR2 YSYEKL. Trimming accounts for 0 bases at V and 6 bases at J, while the number of junction bases matched to no gene is 10. From the cysteine through the phenylalanine, the CDR3 covers 17 amino acids. The DNA shown is the 51-base CDR3, in frame from base 1. This clonotype was seen only a few times. What this receptor recognizes is not known. No much larger clonotype is one base removed from it; base qualities were not supplied. The chain is encoded by TRBV4-1 joined to TRBJ2-1, with TRBD2 identical over 8 junction bases. The TCR sequence derives from a human donor who had recovered from COVID-19. Sequences were derived from CD4+ T cells from blood, sampled about 7 months after SARS-CoV-2 vaccination. The encoded CDR3 is CASSQEGDGRAFNEQFF. The bases read TGCGCCAGCAGCCAAGAAGGCGACGGGAGGGCCTTCAATGAGCAGTTCTTC.